In this sample, the clone carrying this T cell receptor beta chain turned up a few times. The sample belongs to a study of human T cells and chemical hapten exposure. V was clipped by 6 bases and J by 4 bases, with 10 bases between them. The CDR3 is made up of 13 amino acids. CDR1 MNHEY and CDR2 SMNVEV come from the germline V gene (reference sequence). Time point in this sample: pre-sensitization, week 0. The sample's treatment: therapeutic diphenylcyclopropenone sensitization with weekly scalp DPC. RNA extraction used unfractionated whole blood as the source of total RNA. TCRdb passed the RACE reads through MiXCR, listing each CDR3 protein once. The sample includes 60,000 to 70,000 distinct CDR3 sequences, around 9.9% of them seen just once.

Specimen: whole blood, collected in connection with sensitization to the hapten diphenylcyclopropenone (DPC). The sequence derives from a woman between 45 and 60 years old with alopecia areata. Some clones in this sample may be carry-over from other donors' samples. The chain combines TRBV27 with TRBJ1-5; D might be TRBD1 (6 bases). The CDR3 spells CASSTRGNQPQHF. The CDR3 region has the DNA TGTGCCAGCAGCACTAGGGGGAATCAGCCCCAGCATTTT.